A single sample gave rise to the 27 T cell receptor beta chains below, sequenced in a study of blood T cell repertoires in COVID-19. The repertoire was sequenced with immunoSEQ multiplex PCR; TCRdb's copy has only in-frame clones and lacks some. The repertoire holds some 150,000 clones, with about 91% as singletons. Material for sequencing was peripheral blood. The receptor source for this set is a woman in her fifties or sixties with acute or convalescent COVID-19.

The rearrangement joins TRBV11-2 to TRBJ2-2; TRBD1 matches at 7 bases. The CDR3 loop spans 15 amino acids. V gave up 3 bases and J gave up 5 bases; unmatched junction bases: 6. The germline V gene encodes CDR1 SGHAT and CDR2 FQNNGV. The CDR3 protein is CASSFLNRGTGELFF. The CDR3 region has the DNA TGTGCCAGCAGCTTCCTCAACAGGGGTACCGGGGAGCTGTTTTTT.

This clone was observed a handful of times. V usage is TRBV7-2 and J usage is TRBJ2-1; 8 nucleotides agree with TRBD2. Trimming removed 1 base from V and 13 bases from J; junction bases left unmatched: 12. There are 15 residues in the CDR3. Germline CDR1 and CDR2: SGHTA and FQGNSA. CDR3 bases: TGTGCCAGCAGCTTAGGTAGCGGGACTACAATGAGCCAGTTCTTC. Translation gives CASSLGSGTTMSQFF.

The CDR3 coding sequence is TGTGCCAGCAGTTTTGGGCAGGCGAACACTGAAGCTTTCTTT. The encoded protein is CASSFGQANTEAFF. V usage is TRBV27 and J usage is TRBJ1-1; D uncertain. V was pared by 3 bases and J by 1 base, with 9 bases between. CDR1 MNHEY and CDR2 SMNVEV come from the germline V gene (reference sequence). There are 14 residues in the CDR3.

The J gene is TRBJ1-1, the V gene TRBV11-2, with D perhaps matching TRBD1 (5 bases). The germline CDR1 and CDR2 sequences are SGHAT and FQNNGV. Trimming left V 6 bases short and J 4 bases short, with 12 bases between. The CDR3 length is 13 residues. The CDR3 here is CASRKFGGTEAFF. The CDR3 nucleotides read TGTGCCAGCAGAAAATTCGGGGGCACTGAAGCTTTCTTT.

The chain is built from TRBV19 and TRBJ1-2; TRBD1 agrees at 9 bases. Germline values: CDR1 LNHDA, CDR2 SQIVND (reference sequence). This CDR3 is built from 17 residues. V shed 4 bases and J 5 bases; nucleotides not matched to a gene: 14. CDR3 DNA: TGTGCCAGTAGTAGCCCCTCCCGGACAGGGGCTCTTTATGGCTACACCTTC. This sequence encodes CASSSPSRTGALYGYTF.

This clone was recorded a few times. The CDR3 here is CASSEAWRGPAYEQYF. The DNA of the CDR3 is TGTGCCAGCAGTGAAGCGTGGAGGGGCCCTGCCTACGAGCAGTACTTC. The chain uses TRBV2 and TRBJ2-7, with a possible D match to TRBD2 (6 bases). V dropped 0 bases and J dropped 2 bases, with 14 bases sitting between them. The CDR3 spans 16 residues. Germline lookup yields CDR1 SNHLY and CDR2 FYNNEI.

The chain has TRBV6-5 and TRBJ1-2, with D maybe TRBD1 (6 bases). This CDR3 is built from 13 residues. Trimming removed 4 bases from V and 8 bases from J, with 14 bases in between. The V gene's germline CDR1 is MNHEY and CDR2 SVGAGI. In nucleotides, the CDR3 is TGTGCCAGCAGTTCGGGGGGCGGGGTAGGCTACACCTTC. It specifies CASSSGGGVGYTF.

The chain is built from TRBV2 and TRBJ1-4; maybe TRBD1 (5 bases). This CDR3 has 13 residues. CDR1 and CDR2 (germline): SNHLY, FYNNEI. Trimming took off 8 bases at V and 15 bases at J, with 22 bases between the two ends. CDR3 sequence: CASSRDSKDHMFF. DNA for the CDR3: TGTGCCAGCTCCAGGGACTCCAAAGATCATATGTTTTTT.

The chain has TRBV24-1 and TRBJ1-2; tentative D call: TRBD1 (5 bases). This CDR3 region has 15 residues. V was clipped by 3 bases and J by 3 bases, with 13 bases between them. Germline values: CDR1 KGHDR, CDR2 SFDVKD. CDR3 nucleotide sequence: TGTGCCACCAGTGATGCGGACGGGGGTGACTATGGCTACACCTTC. Translation gives CATSDADGGDYGYTF.

This clone was counted once. V usage is TRBV12-5 and J usage is TRBJ2-1, with 11 positions matching TRBD2. Germline CDR1 is LGHNT and CDR2 is FRNRAP. This CDR3 region has 15 residues. V lost 2 bases to trimming and J lost 10 bases; unmatched junction nucleotides: 7. CDR3 loop: CASGLRVAGGHEQFF. For the CDR3, the DNA is TGTGCTAGTGGTTTGAGGGTAGCGGGGGGGCACGAGCAGTTCTTC.

The rearrangement links TRBV9 to TRBJ1-1; D gene ambiguous. The V end was cut by 2 bases, the J end by 0 bases, with 11 bases between. This CDR3 region has 15 residues. Per the germline V gene, CDR1 is SGDLS and CDR2 is YYNGEE. CDR3 residues: CASSVIEQMNTEAFF. CDR3 bases: TGTGCCAGCAGCGTTATCGAGCAAATGAACACTGAAGCTTTCTTT.

The chain carries TRBV19 and TRBJ1-2; a weak D match, TRBD1 (5 bases). The V gene's germline CDR1 is LNHDA and CDR2 SQIVND (reference sequence). Trimming shortened V by 2 bases and J by 2 bases, and 15 bases separated the two germline ends. The CDR3 is 16 residues long. CDR3 nucleotides: TGTGCCAGTAGTATATTTTCGATCGGGGGGAACTATGGCTACACCTTC. Residues: CASSIFSIGGNYGYTF.

There are a few counts of this clone. The V and J genes are TRBV19 and TRBJ1-5; D perhaps matches TRBD1 (5 bases). V lost 5 bases and J lost 8, with 16 bases in between. Germline lookup yields CDR1 LNHDA and CDR2 SQIVND (reference sequence). The CDR3 extends over 14 amino acids. CDR3 DNA sequence: TGTGCCAGTAGTCTCCCAGTGGGCAGGGAGCCCCAGCATTTT. Translation: CASSLPVGREPQHF.

The J gene is TRBJ2-1, the V gene TRBV6-4; D might be TRBD2 (5 bases). Trimming left V 5 bases short and J 6 bases short, with 11 bases between. The CDR3 contains 13 residues. Germline V lookup: CDR1 MRHNA, CDR2 SNTAGT. The CDR3 coding sequence is TGTGCCAGCAGTACACTAGGCGGCAATGAGCAGTTCTTC. Protein sequence: CASSTLGGNEQFF.

The chain links TRBV5-1 to TRBJ2-1; TRBD2 is a possible D gene (5 bases). Germline CDR1 is SGHRS and CDR2 is YFSETQ. Trimming removed 0 bases from V and 8 bases from J, with 15 bases in between. The CDR3 has 15 residues. The CDR3 DNA reads as TGCGCCAGCAGCTTGGGGGGTGGGAGCGGCGATGAGCAGTTCTTC. Translation: CASSLGGGSGDEQFF.

The chain joins TRBV2 to TRBJ2-7; 11 bases fit TRBD2. The CDR3 totals 15 residues. Trimming at V came to 10 bases and at J to 5 bases, leaving 13 bases not matched to a gene. CDR1 and CDR2 from the germline V gene are SNHLY and FYNNEI. CDR3 in amino acids: CAITSGGLRGNEQYF. The CDR3 nucleotides read TGTGCCATAACTAGCGGGGGCTTGAGGGGCAACGAGCAGTACTTC.

This chain joins TRBV3-1 (or the pseudogene TRBV3-2) and TRBJ2-2; 10 nucleotides match TRBD2. CDR1 LGHDT and CDR2 YNNKEL come from the germline V gene (reference sequence). The CDR3 is 15 amino acids. The trim removed 4 bases at V and 1 base at J, leaving 0 bases unmatched. For the CDR3, the DNA is TGTGCCAGCAGCCTAGCGGGGGGGAACACCGGGGAGCTGTTTTTT. Its translation is CASSLAGGNTGELFF.

This rearrangement joins TRBV19 to TRBJ1-6; 10 bases line up with TRBD1. Per the germline V gene, CDR1 is LNHDA and CDR2 is SQIVND (reference sequence). The CDR3 totals 15 residues. V lost 7 bases and J lost 9; bases outside the gene matches: 9. The CDR3 nucleotides are TGTGCCAGTACCTGGGACAGGGGAAGCGGTTCACCCCTCCACTTT. Translating it yields CASTWDRGSGSPLHF.

The chain links TRBV4-2 to TRBJ2-3; 9 nucleotides agree with TRBD1. The CDR3 runs to 16 residues. Germline CDR1 is LGHNA and CDR2 is YNFKEQ. J was trimmed by 4 bases and V by 1 base; bases with no gene match: 6. The CDR3 bases are TGTGCCAGCAGCCAAGCTCCGGGACAGGGCGCAGATACGCAGTATTTT. Translating it yields CASSQAPGQGADTQYF.

The V gene is TRBV10-1, the J gene TRBJ2-7, with 8 bases identical to TRBD1. This CDR3 spans 16 amino acids. Germline CDR1 and CDR2: WNHNN and SYGVQD (reference sequence). The ends lost 3 bases at V and 4 bases at J; junction bases unmatched: 11. The CDR3 loop reads CASSEAGTGDPYEQYF. Here the CDR3 DNA reads TGCGCCAGCAGTGAAGCCGGGACAGGAGACCCTTACGAGCAGTACTTC.

This clone was observed a few times. The chain joins TRBV7-7 to TRBJ1-3; TRBD1 might be the D (5 bases). The CDR3 length is 15 residues. CDR1 is SSHAT and CDR2 is FNYEAQ in the germline V gene (reference sequence). The germline V and J ends were trimmed by 1 base and 4 bases, with 11 bases remaining between them. As DNA, the CDR3 is TGTGCCAGCAGCTTAGACCGGGGGAGGGGAAACACCATATATTTT. Translation: CASSLDRGRGNTIYF.

This chain uses TRBV10-3 with TRBJ1-2; no definite D call. CDR3 size: 12 residues. The germline CDR1 and CDR2 sequences are ENHRY and SYGVKD. V dropped 10 bases and J dropped 6 bases, with 15 bases sitting between them. In nucleotides, the CDR3 is TGTGCCACCTTGGGATCCGGGGATGGCTACACCTTC. Protein product: CATLGSGDGYTF.

The chain employs TRBV12-3 or TRBV12-4 and TRBJ1-1; possible D gene TRBD1, 5 bases. V lost 0 bases and J 8 bases, leaving 10 bases between the germline ends. The CDR3 is made up of 13 amino acids. The CDR3 loop reads CASSLALDSEAFF. CDR3 DNA: TGTGCCAGCAGTTTAGCGCTAGACAGCGAAGCTTTCTTT.

V is TRBV6-5 and J is TRBJ1-3; D is perhaps TRBD1 (5 bases). Germline V gives CDR1 MNHEY, CDR2 SVGAGI. This CDR3 is built from 14 residues. Between the trimmed V and J ends, which lost 5 bases and 0 bases, there was a span of 8 bases. The CDR3 spells CASSPGGSGNTIYF. CDR3 coding DNA: TGTGCCAGCAGTCCCGGGGGCTCTGGAAACACCATATATTTT.

The V call is TRBV28, the J call TRBJ2-1, with TRBD2 matching 10 bases. CDR1 MDHEN and CDR2 SYDVKM come from the germline V gene. After removal of 3 bases from V and 5 bases from J, the junction contained 4 bases not matched to a gene. The CDR3 is 15 residues long. The CDR3 sequence: CASSFVLAGDNEQFF. CDR3 in DNA: TGTGCCAGCAGTTTCGTCCTAGCGGGAGACAATGAGCAGTTCTTC.

V gene TRBV19 combines with J gene TRBJ1-1, with 9 nucleotides matching TRBD1. V shed 5 bases, J shed 7 bases, and the junction held 8 bases outside the gene matches. This CDR3 is 14 amino acids long. Germline V CDR1 and CDR2: LNHDA, SQIVND (reference sequence). For the CDR3, the DNA is TGTGCCAGTAGTCATACAGGGGGCGCCGATGAAGCTTTCTTT. Its protein is CASSHTGGADEAFF.

This clone was found a few times. The CDR3 region has the DNA TGTGCCACCGCACGAGCGGGTGAAGCTTTCTTT. It translates to CATARAGEAFF. J is TRBJ1-1 and V is TRBV27; D remains ambiguous. Trimming took 10 bases from V and 7 from J, leaving 13 bases between them. Looked up from germline, CDR1 is MNHEY and CDR2 is SMNVEV (reference sequence). CDR3 length: 11 residues.